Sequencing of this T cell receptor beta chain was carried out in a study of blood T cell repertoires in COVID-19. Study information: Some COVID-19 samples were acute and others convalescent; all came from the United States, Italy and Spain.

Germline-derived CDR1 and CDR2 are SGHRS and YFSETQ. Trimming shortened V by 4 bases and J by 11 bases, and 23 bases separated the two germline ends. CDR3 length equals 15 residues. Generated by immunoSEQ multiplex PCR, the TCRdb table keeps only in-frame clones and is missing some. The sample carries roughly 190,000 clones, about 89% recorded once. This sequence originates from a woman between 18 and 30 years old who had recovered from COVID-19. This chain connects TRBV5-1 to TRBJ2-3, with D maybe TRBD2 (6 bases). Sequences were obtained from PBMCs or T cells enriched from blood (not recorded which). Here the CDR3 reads CASSPGTVAPFMQYF. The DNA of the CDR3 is TGCGCCAGCAGCCCCGGGACTGTGGCCCCTTTTATGCAGTATTTT.